This T cell receptor beta chain is drawn from a study of cytomegalovirus exposure and HLA in healthy donors. Each donor was healthy, and each was a bone marrow donor. Turning to this clone: No antigen is known for it.

Use of 60 Vbeta and 13 Jbeta primers characterized the PCR. Repertoires were generated with immunoSEQ multiplex PCR, while TCRdb's copy carries only in-frame clones and drops some. This table has fewer than 150,000 clones, about four fifths appearing once. CDR3 length: 14 amino acids. The junction had 4 bases not matched to a gene; V was cut back by 0 bases and J by 6 bases. The germline CDR1 and CDR2 sequences are SGDLS and YYNGEE. Study-level results: It was in a later analysis that TCR association rates were seen to vary by HLA locus, highest for DRB1 and lowest for HLA-C. The study put 150 to 200 TCR beta chains on its list as cytomegalovirus-associated.

What was sequenced was PBMCs. The TCR comes from a man aged 35 to 55 in good health and CMV-seropositive. J is TRBJ1-2 and V is TRBV9; 8 positions agree with TRBD1. The CDR3 reads CASSVARDRHGYTF. CDR3 coding DNA: TGTGCCAGCAGCGTAGCTCGGGACAGGCATGGCTACACCTTC. Drawing the rest from reference TRBV9 and TRBJ1-2, the complete variable domain is DSGVTQTPKHLITATGQRVTLRCSPRSGDLSVYWYQQSLDQGLQFLIQYYNGEERAKGNILERFSAQQFPDLHSELNLSSLELGDSALYFCASSVARDRHGYTFGSGTRLTVV.